The entry that follows covers one TCR beta chain sequence. Its antigen is unidentified. This CDR3 is 15 amino acids long. J lost 5 bases, V lost 2 bases, and 7 bases had no gene match. In germline, CDR1 is SGHVS, CDR2 FNYEAQ. This entry comes from a study of memory CD4+ T cells and cytomegalovirus serostatus. Study in general: Of the healthy Belgian adults, 9 were CMV seropositive and approximately 25 seronegative. Broader study findings: Each of roughly 65 CMV-associated TCRbeta sequences occurred in one to five individuals.

The sort gate was single viable CD3+CD4+CD8-CD45RO+ cells for memory CD4+ T cells. CMV serostatus came from serum IgG against pp150, pp28, p38, p52. After thawing, CD4+ T cells were positively selected. Produced via immunoSEQ multiplex PCR; TCRdb's table is partial and in-frame only. The profile covers about 45,000 clones, with less than 85% appearing a single time and roughly 2% taken by the ten largest. Sequencing was carried out using memory CD4+ T cells from blood. This chain joins TRBV7-6 and TRBJ2-5; 8 bases line up with TRBD1. The source of this sequence is an adult in good health and CMV-seronegative. For the CDR3, the DNA is TGTGCCAGCAGCTTATGGTCAGGGGGCGCGGAGACCCAGTACTTC. Translated: CASSLWSGGAETQYF.